This T cell receptor (beta chain) came from a study of T cell repertoires in ileal Crohn's disease. The CDR3 loop spans 13 amino acids. Deletions cut 3 bases from V and 7 bases from J, with 10 bases between. The V gene's germline CDR1 is KGHSH and CDR2 LQKENI. The protocol was immunoSEQ multiplex PCR, while the TCRdb copy is restricted to in-frame clones and leaves out a portion. The repertoire holds 5,500 to 8,500 clones, with around 83% as singletons. V is TRBV18 and J is TRBJ1-5; D not resolved. This receptor was taken from an adult with Crohn's disease. The specimen sequenced was ileal tissue. The CDR3 bases are TGTGCCAGCTCACCCAACCCGCGGCAGCCCCAGCATTTT. This gives the protein CASSPNPRQPQHF.